These 14 T cell receptor beta chains were sequenced from one sample in a study of blood T cell repertoires in COVID-19. Clones were sequenced by immunoSEQ multiplex PCR, and TCRdb holds only the in-frame ones, with some missing. The profile shows under 250,000 clones, over 80% of them singletons. The specimen was peripheral blood. These TCRs come from a man in his thirties or forties who had recovered from COVID-19.

The chain has TRBV19 and TRBJ1-4; no clear D. The V gene's germline CDR1 is LNHDA and CDR2 SQIVND (reference sequence). V was clipped by 10 bases and J by 0 bases, with 9 bases between them. The CDR3 spans 13 residues. CDR3 region: CATNSATNEKLFF. CDR3 bases: TGTGCCACCAACAGTGCAACTAATGAAAAACTGTTTTTT.

The chain links TRBV5-8 to TRBJ1-6, with a tentative D call TRBD1 (5 bases). With 2 bases removed from V and 10 bases from J, the gap between germline ends came to 13 bases. The germline V gene has CDR1 SGHTS and CDR2 YDEGEE. This CDR3 comprises 14 residues. CDR3 nucleotides: TGTGCCAGCAGCTTCGACAGCCCAGGATCACCCCTCCACTTT. Its protein is CASSFDSPGSPLHF.

The V gene is TRBV15, the J gene TRBJ2-6; perhaps TRBD1 as D (5 bases). This CDR3 has 16 residues. V lost 3 bases to trimming and J lost 0 bases, with 9 bases between them. The germline gives CDR1 LNHNV, CDR2 YYDKDF (reference sequence). In DNA form, the CDR3 reads TGTGCCACCAGCAGGTCCAGGGACTCTGGGGCCAACGTCCTGACTTTC. Translating gives CATSRSRDSGANVLTF.

The chain joins TRBV12-3 or TRBV12-4 to TRBJ1-1; a weak D match, TRBD1 (5 bases). V was pared by 8 bases and J by 0 bases, with 10 bases between. The CDR3 consists of 13 residues. The DNA of the CDR3 is TGTGCCAGCCGGACATCCATGAACACTGAAGCTTTCTTT. It yields the protein CASRTSMNTEAFF.

This chain links TRBV28 with TRBJ2-7; possible D gene TRBD1, 6 bases. Germline V gives CDR1 MDHEN, CDR2 SYDVKM. This CDR3 has 14 residues. Trimming cost V 6 bases and J 7 bases, with 19 bases left between them. CDR3 nucleotides: TGTGCCAGCAGCCCAGGACAGTCCCCTAGAGAGCAGTACTTC. It specifies CASSPGQSPREQYF.

The chain recombines TRBV5-1 with TRBJ1-6, with D unclear. The germline V gene has CDR1 SGHRS and CDR2 YFSETQ. Trimming left V 0 bases short and J 5 bases short, with 15 bases between. The CDR3 has 17 amino acids. CDR3 in amino acids: CASSLGTGVSDNSPLHF. In DNA, the CDR3 is TGCGCCAGCAGCTTGGGTACCGGGGTAAGCGATAATTCACCCCTCCACTTT.

The chain is built from TRBV27 and TRBJ2-1; 8 positions agree with TRBD1. Germline CDR1 MNHEY, CDR2 SMNVEV (reference sequence). The CDR3 runs to 17 residues. V trimming: 0 bases; J trimming: 1 base; junction bases outside the gene matches: 5. CDR3 sequence (DNA): TGTGCCAGCAGTTTATCTCAGGGGGCGTGGTCCTACAATGAGCAGTTCTTC. Protein sequence: CASSLSQGAWSYNEQFF.

This clone occurred once. V and J are TRBV7-8 and TRBJ2-7, with D possibly matching TRBD1 (6 bases). The germline V and J ends were trimmed by 2 bases and 2 bases, with 13 bases remaining between them. The germline V gene encodes CDR1 SGHVS and CDR2 FQNEAQ. The CDR3 spans 15 residues. DNA of the CDR3: TGTGCCAGCAGCTTACGTGTGACAGGCCCCTACGAGCAGTACGTC. It is translated as CASSLRVTGPYEQYV.

CDR3 sequence reads: CASSSTDTQYF. CDR3 sequence (DNA): TGTGCCAGCAGTTCAACAGATACGCAGTATTTT. The chain combines TRBV5-8 with TRBJ2-3; the D is unclear. Germline CDR1 reads SGHTS; CDR2 reads YDEGEE. The CDR3 is 11 residues long. V dropped 5 bases and J dropped 3 bases, with 4 bases sitting between them.

In this sample, this clone turned up once. The chain has TRBV2 and TRBJ1-6; 7 nucleotides line up with TRBD1. Germline V CDR1 and CDR2: SNHLY, FYNNEI. The CDR3 loop spans 16 amino acids. Unmatched junction bases numbered 2, after V lost 3 bases and J lost 0 bases. CDR3 sequence: CASSDPGGSYNSPLHF. As DNA, the CDR3 is TGTGCCAGCAGTGATCCAGGGGGCTCCTATAATTCACCCCTCCACTTT.

This sequence joins TRBV5-4 and TRBJ2-5; the match to TRBD2 covers 9 bases. CDR3 size: 16 residues. Germline V CDR1 and CDR2: SGHNT, YYREEE (reference sequence). Trimming at V came to 0 bases and at J to 5 bases, leaving 8 bases not matched to a gene. The CDR3 is CASSLDPAGGHETQYF. In DNA, the CDR3 is TGTGCCAGCAGCTTGGATCCAGCGGGGGGCCACGAGACCCAGTACTTC.

This chain uses TRBV27 with TRBJ1-2, with 10 bases fitting TRBD1. Germline V lookup: CDR1 MNHEY, CDR2 SMNVEV (reference sequence). The CDR3 has 14 residues. V lost 5 bases and J lost 4; bases outside the gene matches: 4. The DNA of the CDR3 is TGTGCCAGCAGTCGGGACAGGGGCTTCTATGGCTACACCTTC. Translated, it gives CASSRDRGFYGYTF.

In this sample, this clone turned up a few times. The chain recombines TRBV4-2 with TRBJ2-2, with 7 bases fitting TRBD2. V shed 0 bases, J shed 0 bases, and the junction held 4 bases outside the gene matches. Germline V CDR1 and CDR2: LGHNA, YNFKEQ. This CDR3 has 17 amino acids. This CDR3 reads CASSQEGGGANTGELFF. For the CDR3, the DNA is TGTGCCAGCAGCCAAGAGGGCGGGGGAGCGAACACCGGGGAGCTGTTTTTT.

The chain links TRBV5-4 to TRBJ2-2; tentatively, D is TRBD2 (6 bases). The CDR3 covers 15 residues. The V and J ends lost 4 bases and 8 bases respectively, with 18 bases between them. Germline V gives CDR1 SGHNT, CDR2 YYREEE (reference sequence). The CDR3 DNA sequence: TGTGCCAGCAGCCCCGGAGAGGGCGGAGGGGGGGAGCTGTTTTTT. Translating gives CASSPGEGGGGELFF.